This T cell receptor beta chain was obtained from a study of cytomegalovirus exposure and HLA in healthy donors. The PCR ran on 60 Vbeta and 13 Jbeta primers. Sequencing was performed with immunoSEQ multiplex PCR; in TCRdb, only in-frame clones are kept and a portion is missing. Of over 200,000 clones listed, roughly 90% were seen once; the top ten hold about 1%. The clonotype comes from a young woman in good health and CMV-seronegative. Material: PBMCs.

CDR3 bases: TGTGCCAGCAGCTTAGGGTTCGGTGTCGCCTACGAGCAGTACTTC. It codes for CASSLGFGVAYEQYF. The J gene is TRBJ2-7, the V gene TRBV7-2; D is undetermined. The V gene lost 1 base and the J gene lost 2 bases, with 12 bases spanning the gap. Germline CDR1 SGHTA, CDR2 FQGNSA. CDR3 length equals 15 residues.